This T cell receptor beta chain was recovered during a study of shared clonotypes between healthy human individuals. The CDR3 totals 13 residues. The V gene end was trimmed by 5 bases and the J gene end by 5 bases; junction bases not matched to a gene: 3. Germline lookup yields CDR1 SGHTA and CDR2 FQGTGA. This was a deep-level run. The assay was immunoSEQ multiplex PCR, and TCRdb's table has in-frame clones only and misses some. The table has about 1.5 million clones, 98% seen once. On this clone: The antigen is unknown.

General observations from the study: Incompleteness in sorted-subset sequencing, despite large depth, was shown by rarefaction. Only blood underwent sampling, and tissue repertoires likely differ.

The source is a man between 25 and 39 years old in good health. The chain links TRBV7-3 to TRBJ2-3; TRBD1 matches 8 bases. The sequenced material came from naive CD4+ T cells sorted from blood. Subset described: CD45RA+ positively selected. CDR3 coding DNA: TGTGCCAGCAGCGCTGACAGGGGAGATACGCAGTATTTT. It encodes CASSADRGDTQYF.